Following are 10 T cell receptor beta chains from one sample sequenced in a study of OX40 agonist ivuxolimab in advanced cancers. Sequencing used immunoSEQ multiplex PCR; TCRdb keeps in-frame clones, though not all of them. The sample holds about 35,000 clones, over 80% seen once. The sample here was CD4+ or CD8+ T cells sorted from blood, taken in a trial of the OX40 agonist ivuxolimab. The receptors originated from an adult with an advanced solid tumor such as melanoma, head and neck, liver or kidney cancer.

The chain recombines TRBV7-9 with TRBJ2-3, with D perhaps assigned TRBD1 or TRBD2 (6 bases each). CDR3 size: 14 residues. Germline-derived CDR1 and CDR2 are SEHNR and FQNEAQ (reference sequence). V lost 5 bases and J lost 6, with 15 bases in between. The CDR3 DNA is TGTGCCAGCAGCCAGGAGGGCAGGGGCGATACGCAGTATTTT. Protein sequence: CASSQEGRGDTQYF.

This chain joins TRBV6-1 and TRBJ1-1; 10 bases are shared with TRBD1. CDR3 length equals 16 residues. The ends lost 1 base at V and 1 base at J; junction bases unmatched: 3. Germline V CDR1 and CDR2: MNHNS, SASEGT. CDR3 coding DNA: TGTGCCAGCAGTGAAGGGACAGGGGGTTGGAACACTGAAGCTTTCTTT. Its translation: CASSEGTGGWNTEAFF.

This chain connects TRBV19 to TRBJ2-7; 7 nucleotides line up with TRBD2. This CDR3 has 15 amino acids. With 8 bases clipped from V and 2 bases from J, the junction kept 12 bases outside the gene matches. Germline loops: CDR1 LNHDA, CDR2 SQIVND (reference sequence). The CDR3 nucleotides read TGTGCCAGTTCACTTTATTCAGCGGGAACCTACGAGCAGTACTTC. It specifies CASSLYSAGTYEQYF.

The chain carries TRBV5-6 and TRBJ1-2; a weak D match, TRBD1 (5 bases). With 2 bases removed from V and 8 bases from J, the gap between germline ends came to 13 bases. This CDR3 contains 13 residues. Germline V CDR1 and CDR2: SGHDT, YYEEEE. The CDR3 coding sequence is TGTGCCAGCAGCTTAGGGACGAAGGCGGGCTACACCTTC. Translated, it gives CASSLGTKAGYTF.

V usage is TRBV5-4 and J usage is TRBJ2-7; D assignment may be TRBD1 or TRBD2 (5 bases each). Germline V gene sequence: CDR1 SGHNT, CDR2 YYREEE (reference sequence). The CDR3 consists of 16 residues. Between the trimmed V and J ends, which lost 4 bases and 5 bases, there was a span of 22 bases. The CDR3 DNA is TGTGCCAGCAGCCAGCAAGGCAACAGGTGGGGAGACGAGCAGTACTTC. Translating it yields CASSQQGNRWGDEQYF.

The V call is TRBV10-3, the J call TRBJ2-7, with TRBD2 identical over 8 bases. The germline V gene encodes CDR1 ENHRY and CDR2 SYGVKD. The V gene end was trimmed by 8 bases and the J gene end by 0 bases; junction bases not matched to a gene: 3. This CDR3 has 13 residues. The DNA of the CDR3 is TGTGCCATCTCGAGCGGGGGCTCCTACGAGCAGTACTTC. It specifies CAISSGGSYEQYF.

This clone has just one count. V is TRBV19 and J is TRBJ2-1; possible D gene TRBD2, 5 bases. V was shortened by 5 bases and J by 6 bases, with 20 bases between the two germline ends. Germline V lookup: CDR1 LNHDA, CDR2 SQIVND (reference sequence). The CDR3 consists of 16 residues. The DNA for the CDR3 is TGTGCCAGTAGTGCCGAGGGTCACTCATCGGGCAATGAGCAGTTCTTC. Translation: CASSAEGHSSGNEQFF.

This rearrangement joins TRBV7-9 to TRBJ2-7; TRBD1 matches 11 bases. The germline V gene encodes CDR1 SEHNR and CDR2 FQNEAQ (reference sequence). The J segment lost 2 bases and the V segment lost 4 bases, leaving 4 bases of the junction unmatched. The CDR3 is 15 residues long. CDR3 nucleotide sequence: TGTGCCAGCAGCTCTAGGGGACAGGGGGCCTACGAGCAGTACTTC. This sequence encodes CASSSRGQGAYEQYF.

In DNA, the CDR3 is TGTGCCAGCAGCGTAGCGGGGAGCCAAGAGACCCAGTACTTC. Encoded protein: CASSVAGSQETQYF. The chain recombines TRBV9 with TRBJ2-5; perhaps TRBD2 as D (5 bases). The CDR3 is 14 residues long. Germline loops: CDR1 SGDLS, CDR2 YYNGEE. V lost 0 bases to trimming and J lost 1 base, with 7 bases between them.

The chain employs TRBV19 and TRBJ2-5; 9 nucleotides line up with TRBD2. The CDR3 covers 14 residues. The ends lost 5 bases at V and 5 bases at J; junction bases unmatched: 6. The germline V gene encodes CDR1 LNHDA and CDR2 SQIVND (reference sequence). The CDR3 spells CASSGGLAGETQYF. CDR3 sequence (DNA): TGTGCCAGTAGTGGGGGACTAGCAGGGGAGACCCAGTACTTC.